The T cell receptor (beta chain) described here comes from a study of T cell clones after liver transplantation. Study context: TCRbeta sequencing after a pre-transplant mixed lymphocyte reaction identified graft-donor-reactive clones, later tracked in post-transplant blood. Study findings and constraints: Circulating graft-donor-reactive CD4 TCRbeta sequences fell significantly post-transplant in most of the 8 subjects.

CD3+CD4+ and CD3+CD8+ cells were FACS-sorted from thawed unstimulated PBMCs. To note about this clone: Antigen unknown.

Clones were sequenced by immunoSEQ multiplex PCR, and TCRdb holds only the in-frame ones, with some missing. Among more than 20,000 clones listed, approximately 84% were seen once. Germline assignment: CDR1 LNHDA and CDR2 SQIVND (reference sequence). The CDR3 runs 14 residues. Trimming removed 5 bases at V and 2 bases at J, with 12 bases between. V is TRBV19 and J is TRBJ1-2; D perhaps matches TRBD1 (5 bases). The TCR sequence derives from a human patient who received a liver transplant. Some T cells may be graft donor cells. The sequenced sample was CD8+ T cells from blood, obtained about 56 months after liver transplant. The CDR3 loop reads CASSSDMLNYGYTF. The DNA of the CDR3 is TGTGCCAGTAGTTCGGACATGTTAAACTATGGCTACACCTTC. The full variable domain, with the rest looked up from reference TRBV19 and TRBJ1-2, is DGGITQSPKYLFRKEGQNVTLSCEQNLNHDAMYWYRQDPGQGLRLIYYSQIVNDFQKGDIAEGYSVSREKKESFPLTVTSAQKNPTAFYLCASSSDMLNYGYTFGSGTRLTVV.